The entry below gives a single TCR beta chain sequence along with its context. The antigen it binds to is not known. The record has no base qualities; no much larger clone is one base away. In total, about 650 healthy bone marrow donors made up the cohort. At the time of sampling, all cohort members were nominally healthy, though unrecorded immune exposures were likely present. The donor was CMV seronegative and belonged to the group of over 300 seronegative cohort members. Each donor provided a peripheral blood sample, and peripheral blood mononuclear cells were used for TCR beta sequencing. The Qiagen DNeasy Blood Extraction Kit was used to extract genomic DNA from the blood cell samples. The sample belongs to a study of cytomegalovirus exposure and HLA in healthy donors (TCRdb year 2017). For the wider study: According to an earlier analysis of a few hundred of the donors, 150 million to 200 million T cells yielded 90 million to 140 million unique TCR beta sequences and more than 250 Gb of sequence data. Donor age, sex, ethnicity and CMV serostatus were compiled alongside the repertoire data. The study profiled the T cell repertoires of hundreds of subjects by immunosequencing and related them to cytomegalovirus serostatus. Among over 350 genotyped donors of the cohort, an average of approximately 240,000 unique TCR beta nucleotide sequences were sequenced per donor, 15% to 20% of them non-productive. The aim of the study was to test whether cataloging public T cell receptors could identify signatures of past pathogen exposure. In an earlier analysis of roughly 600 of the donors, high-throughput TCR beta sequencing was used to judge whether each TCR beta V gene segment behaved as functional or pseudogenic. All discovery cohort repertoires had been generated on a single sequencing platform. Approximately 330 gigabases of sequencing data and roughly 81 million unique TCR sequences made up an early release that covered fewer than 650 HLA-typed donors. Besides the first cohort of roughly 700 subjects, a separate validation cohort made up of 120 or so different subjects was used. Genome-wide SNP genotypes for about 65% of the roughly 670 donors were used in a later genetic analysis, which treated that subset as a discovery cohort. In the later analysis, no new phenotypic data were used to find candidate immune exposures; instead, reliance was placed on TCR beta sequences and their occurrence across donors. Among the roughly 400 genotyped donors, about 85% belonged to the genetic ancestry cluster associated with self-reported Caucasian donors. The number of donors typed differed by locus, with roughly 620-630 for A, B, C, DRB1 and DQB1, more than 500 for DQA1, 600 to 610 for DPA1, and some 440 for DPB1. Five DR-DQ haplotypes were handled as single units for association and clustering, since linkage in the cohort was strong. Class I and class II HLA loci were covered by the typing at four-digit resolution. The study combined high-throughput TCR immunosequencing, statistical association of individual TCRs with disease status, and machine learning to predict cytomegalovirus infection status. To study patterns of TCR occurrence, a later analysis re-analyzed previously published TCR beta repertoires from hundreds of donors and added high-resolution HLA genotyping.

The full study reports these points: Because some donors lacked HLA typing at each locus, the association tests relied only on the typed subset. A later analysis found that HLA-associated TCR beta chains were more clonally expanded and had lower generation probabilities than equally common non-associated chains. A further reported finding was that TCR beta sequences accurately predicted the HLA-A and HLA-B alleles for most subjects in the first cohort. Correlated functional status among segregating V segments might be attributable to linkage disequilibrium, but an unknown experimental factor could not be ruled out. According to a later analysis, most CMV-associated TCR beta chains appeared to be HLA-restricted, and the HLA associations seemed to be driven largely by CMV exposure. Assigning TCR associations to individual alleles was difficult when HLA alleles, especially DR and DQ, strongly co-occurred. In this cohort, only TCR beta chains were sequenced, and detectable features were limited by the absence of alpha or paired-chain data. Most TCR sequences were seen in very few donors, while some public TCRs were found in many individuals. According to the authors, the approach could potentially be generalized to other disease states and immunological phenotypes. An earlier analysis of approximately 530 of the donors showed that most TCR beta V segments appeared in productive rearrangements either about 90% or about 30% of the time, which broadly matched IMGT annotations. An association between a missense DCLRE1C variant and V-gene and J-gene trimming of TCR beta chains was found in a later genetic analysis and replicated in an independent cohort. Sequencing depth was assumed to be roughly uniform across donors in the presence/absence analyses, though that assumption may not hold. According to a later analysis, parvovirus B19, influenza, CMV and Epstein-Barr virus appeared linked to several top co-occurrence clusters. In the study, approximately 160 TCR beta chains were listed as associated with cytomegalovirus. In vitro tests confirmed that three of the cytomegalovirus-associated TCR beta chains recognize cytomegalovirus antigens. A group of highly shared sequence variants was considered likely to be a technical artifact of the sequencing pipeline. Some IMGT-functional V segments, including TRBV6-2 and TRBV6-3, could not be told apart with the 87-base-pair reads, so those segments were excluded. According to a later genetic analysis, donors in an Asian-associated ancestry cluster had fewer N-insertions in productive TCRs than the approximately 700-donor mean. Immune exposure information for the cohort was limited to CMV serostatus. Because counts were too low, some 16 rarely observed V segments, including chromosome 9 orphons, were excluded from the earlier analysis of several hundred of the donors. A later analysis associated about 17,000 TCR beta sequences with specific HLA alleles at a false discovery rate of 0.05. A later analysis found that TCR association rates varied across HLA loci, with DRB1 alleles showing the most associated TCRs and HLA-C alleles the fewest. In both the original and validation cohorts, the classifier was reported to diagnose cytomegalovirus status with high specificity and sensitivity.

The V end gives up 4 bases and the J end 5 bases, leaving 6 bases in the junction not matched to a gene. The germline V gene provides CDR1 MGHRA and CDR2 YSYEKL. The CDR3 spans 15 residues, from the cysteine through the phenylalanine. The only DNA kept is the CDR3, 45 bases in frame from the first base. The library was generated by the immunoSEQ multiplex PCR assay. The multiplex PCR relied on a mix of 60 forward primers for TCR Vbeta segments and 13 reverse primers for TCR Jbeta segments. A multiplex PCR assay on genomic DNA amplified the CDR3 region of rearranged TCR beta genes. Amplified TCR beta libraries were sequenced as 87-base-pair reads on the Illumina HiSeq System. Regarding the original processing steps: Across the 670 or so repertoires, a later analysis counted roughly 77 million unique TCR beta chains, about 10 million of which were shared by at least two donors. To remove PCR and sequencing errors, raw reads were error-corrected and collapsed into unique sequences using a nearest-neighbor algorithm that merged closely related sequences. Alignment of CDR3 sequences to IMGT reference sequences was used to assign V, D and J gene segments. Each retained sequence needed at least a six-nucleotide match to both a V gene segment and a J gene segment. A rearrangement was called productive if the CDR3 had no stop codons and remained in frame with V and J, and every other rearrangement was called non-productive. Following IMGT convention, CDR3 was defined as the stretch from the second conserved V-encoded cysteine to the conserved J-encoded phenylalanine. The earlier analysis of a few hundred of the donors excluded sequences that lacked an unambiguous match to a single V gene segment. In an earlier analysis of some 590 of the donors, a V segment was called functional when productive rearrangements were above 56.7%, and segregating when the standard deviation between donors exceeded 5%. To diagnose cytomegalovirus status from the catalog of TCR beta chain sequences, a statistical classification framework was built. A later analysis assigned V and J genes by comparing TCR nucleotide sequences with IMGT/GENE-DB human TR gene sequences. In a later analysis, CDR3 sequences and most-parsimonious VDJ recombination scenarios were assigned using the TCRdist pipeline. In a later analysis, every TCR beta chain was defined by the combination of its CDR3 amino acid sequence and its V-gene family, and reads without a unique V-gene family were dropped. As a way to deal with suspected cross-contamination and a sequencing artifact, a later analysis dropped nearly 600 nucleotide sequences that were highly shared and had low generation probability. A later analysis calculated a clonal expansion index for each public chain from normalized within-repertoire ranks of inferred template counts. In a later analysis, generation probabilities were computed with a VDJ recombination model fitted to out-of-frame rearrangements, and the resulting probabilities were checked against IGoR. Hypergeometric tests were used in a later analysis to score TCR-TCR, TCR-HLA and TCR-CMV co-occurrence, with a repertoire-size bias correction applied to the TCR pairs. A later analysis estimated false discovery rates by permuting HLA or CMV assignments 20 times. In a later analysis, co-occurring TCRs were grouped using DBSCAN, and TCRdist sequence similarity was added for clustering within HLA-allele-positive subsets. Repertoires with fewer than 30,000 or more than 120,000 public chains were left out of co-occurrence clustering, as were four to six repertoires with anomalous nucleotide sharing. Sourced from immuneACCESS, this table was stored by TCRdb with only in-frame sequences that have V and J called. A share of the clones is absent; for the studies checked, an unresolved V gene accounts for under half, and the remainder has no known explanation. The D gene and trimming were derived from the DNA, and the V and J assignments and clone size from that table. The table for this sample lists some 94,000 clones; 69% of them were counted only once. Of the sample, approximately 2.9% is held by the ten largest clones.

Sequenced input: PBMCs. This sequence uses TRBV4-1 and TRBJ2-1, with 9 bases aligning to TRBD1. The receptor's source is a man aged 45 to 65 in good health and CMV-seronegative. Here is the DNA: TGCGCCAGCAGCCGCCGGACAGGGGCGGACAATGAGCAGTTCTTC. It encodes CASSRRTGADNEQFF.